This T cell receptor (beta chain) originates from a study of response to subunit inactivated influenza vaccine. The germline V gene has CDR1 SGHRS and CDR2 YFSETQ. This CDR3 region has 12 residues. The study, taken as a whole, reports: The authors offered the suggestion that each seasonal influenza vaccination recruits few new T cells.

This clonotype came up many times. What it binds is unknown. Germline is not matched at one junction end, which may reflect a read error. In TCRdb, the RT-PCR reads were re-called with MiXCR into one record per CDR3 protein. This repertoire shows roughly 700,000 distinct CDR3 sequences, approximately 15% found once; its top ten account for around 7%. Sequencing was performed on PBMCs from blood, taken around 14 days before vaccination. The V and J genes are TRBV5-1 and TRBJ2-7; D is unclear. The origin of this receptor is a man aged 50 to 59 who received an inactivated influenza vaccine. This CDR3 is CASSLPSYEQYF. DNA of the CDR3: TGTGCCAGCAGTCTCCCCTCCTACGAGCAGTACTTC.